Below, 13 T cell receptor beta chains from the same sample are listed, as sequenced in a study of cytomegalovirus exposure and HLA in healthy donors. This PCR relied on a set of 60 Vbeta primers and 13 Jbeta primers. Sequenced by immunoSEQ multiplex PCR; TCRdb stores in-frame clones only, minus some. The table shows fewer than 300,000 clones, with 86% occurring only once. Input material: PBMCs. These receptors were taken from a man aged 40-50 years in good health and CMV-seropositive.

This rearrangement joins TRBV27 to TRBJ1-5; D not resolved. Trimming pared 3 bases from V and 0 bases from J, leaving 9 bases between. This CDR3 is built from 15 residues. Germline V lookup: CDR1 MNHEY, CDR2 SMNVEV (reference sequence). The CDR3, as DNA: TGTGCCAGCAGTTTGAGTCCATATAGCAATCAGCCCCAGCATTTT. Protein product: CASSLSPYSNQPQHF.

J is TRBJ1-4 and V is TRBV9; 7 nucleotides align to TRBD1. The germline V gene has CDR1 SGDLS and CDR2 YYNGEE. V shed 2 bases, J shed 3 bases, and the junction held 7 bases outside the gene matches. The CDR3 is 16 amino acids. CDR3 bases: TGTGCCAGCAGCGTCCTATCAGGGGGGCCTAATGAAAAACTGTTTTTT. It is translated as CASSVLSGGPNEKLFF.

J is TRBJ2-1 and V is TRBV7-2; 7 bases line up with TRBD2. There are 16 residues in the CDR3. Trimming at V came to 4 bases and at J to 2 bases, leaving 8 bases not matched to a gene. Germline values: CDR1 SGHTA, CDR2 FQGNSA. The DNA of the CDR3 is TGTGCCAGCAGCTACCGGGGGGTGATTCCCTACAATGAGCAGTTCTTC. Translation: CASSYRGVIPYNEQFF.

This sequence joins TRBV2 and TRBJ1-1; possible D gene TRBD1, 6 bases. The germline V gene has CDR1 SNHLY and CDR2 FYNNEI. The germline V and J ends were trimmed by 3 bases and 2 bases, with 13 bases remaining between them. This CDR3 contains 15 residues. DNA of the CDR3: TGTGCCAGCAGTGATGAGGGGACACCTAACACTGAAGCTTTCTTT. Translated, it gives CASSDEGTPNTEAFF.

To note about this clone: Germline and junction disagree at one end, which may indicate a read error. Other nucleotide sequences from this sample produce the same CDR3. The J gene is TRBJ2-1, the V gene TRBV19; 8 nucleotides line up with TRBD2. The CDR3 runs 13 residues. From germline, CDR1 is LNHDA and CDR2 SQIVND (reference sequence). CDR3 DNA: TGTGCCTGCAGCGGGAGCTCCTACAATGAACAGTTCTTC. It codes for CACSGSSYNEQFF.

CDR3 amino acids: CASSFGSRDIYEQYF. The CDR3 DNA sequence: TGTGCCAGCAGCTTTGGCAGCCGGGACATCTACGAGCAGTACTTC. The chain uses TRBV5-6 and TRBJ2-7; weak D call: TRBD1 (6 bases). Germline V CDR1 and CDR2: SGHDT, YYEEEE. CDR3 size: 15 residues. V lost 2 bases, J lost 3 bases, and 15 bases lay in between.

The chain uses TRBV6-1 and TRBJ1-1; D ambiguous. This CDR3 has 14 amino acids. Germline CDR1 is MNHNS and CDR2 is SASEGT. Trimming took off 5 bases at V and 0 bases at J, with 10 bases between the two ends. CDR3 DNA: TGTGCCAGCAGTAAAAGGAGTTTGAACACTGAAGCTTTCTTT. Translating gives CASSKRSLNTEAFF.

The rearrangement uses TRBV7-2 and TRBJ2-1; D may be TRBD2 (6 bases). Trimming removed 0 bases at V and 4 bases at J, with 13 bases between. CDR1 and CDR2 (germline): SGHTA, FQGNSA. The CDR3 totals 16 residues. The CDR3 region is CASSLAQLAAYNEQFF. For the CDR3, the DNA is TGTGCCAGCAGCTTAGCGCAATTAGCGGCATACAATGAGCAGTTCTTC.

V is TRBV6-1 and J is TRBJ2-7; 7 nucleotides align to TRBD2. The V and J ends lost 0 bases and 2 bases, in that order; junction bases with no gene match: 16. There are 19 residues in the CDR3. Germline CDR1 and CDR2: MNHNS and SASEGT. The CDR3 is CASSEALQGLLAVAYEQYF. DNA of the CDR3: TGTGCCAGCAGTGAAGCGCTTCAGGGCCTTCTAGCGGTTGCCTACGAGCAGTACTTC.

The chain links TRBV19 to TRBJ1-2; the D gene is possibly TRBD1 (6 bases). The germline V and J ends were trimmed by 9 bases and 4 bases, with 24 bases remaining between them. The CDR3 has 16 residues. The germline gives CDR1 LNHDA, CDR2 SQIVND (reference sequence). CDR3 coding DNA: TGTGCCAGCTCCTTCTCCGGGACATACGACCTCTATGGCTACACCTTC. Protein product: CASSFSGTYDLYGYTF.

The chain is built from TRBV9 and TRBJ2-3; D is uncertain. The CDR3 sequence is 12 residues long. Germline V lookup: CDR1 SGDLS, CDR2 YYNGEE. Trimming shortened V by 3 bases and J by 2 bases, and 4 bases separated the two germline ends. DNA of the CDR3: TGTGCCAGCAGCGACTTCACAGATACGCAGTATTTT. Translation gives CASSDFTDTQYF.

The V call is TRBV19, the J call TRBJ2-5; TRBD2 matches at 9 bases. CDR1 LNHDA and CDR2 SQIVND come from the germline V gene (reference sequence). The CDR3 is 12 amino acids. The J segment lost 4 bases and the V segment lost 11 bases, leaving 5 bases of the junction unmatched. The CDR3 DNA reads TGTGCCGTTAGCGGGAGTGGAGAGACCCAGTACTTC. This sequence encodes CAVSGSGETQYF.

This clone was observed a single time. Other DNA sequences from this sample encode an identical CDR3 as well. The V gene is TRBV7-6, the J gene TRBJ1-1; a weak D match, TRBD1 (5 bases). The CDR3 loop spans 15 amino acids. V lost 5 bases and J 7 bases, leaving 20 bases between the germline ends. Per germline, CDR1 SGHVS and CDR2 FNYEAQ. This chain's CDR3 is CASSLFAGILFEAFF. The CDR3 bases are TGTGCCAGCAGCCTATTCGCAGGGATATTATTTGAAGCTTTCTTT.